Presented here are 15 T cell receptor beta chains from one specimen sequenced in a study of blood T cell repertoires in COVID-19. TCRdb's copy holds only in-frame clones and misses some; the assay was immunoSEQ multiplex PCR. Found here are hundreds of thousands of clones, about 87% of them singletons; the top ten hold about 3%. The sample comprised PBMCs or T cells enriched from blood (not recorded which). All receptors derive from a woman aged 45-65 years who had recovered from COVID-19.

V gene TRBV7-3 combines with J gene TRBJ2-1; TRBD2 matches 7 bases. The CDR3 totals 15 residues. Germline loops: CDR1 SGHTA, CDR2 FQGTGA. J lost 6 bases, V lost 0 bases, and 5 bases had no gene match. The CDR3 DNA follows: TGTGCCAGCAGCTTAACGCGGGAGAGAGGCAATGAGCAGTTCTTC. This translates into CASSLTRERGNEQFF.

This chain connects TRBV10-3 to TRBJ1-5; tentative D call: TRBD1 (5 bases). This CDR3 region has 18 residues. Trimming removed 0 bases at V and 0 bases at J, with 15 bases between. The germline V gene has CDR1 ENHRY and CDR2 SYGVKD. CDR3 sequence reads: CAISESHPTEFSNQPQHF. For the CDR3, the DNA is TGTGCCATCAGTGAGTCCCACCCGACAGAATTTAGCAATCAGCCCCAGCATTTT.

The J gene is TRBJ1-2, the V gene TRBV14; 10 positions agree with TRBD1. Germline CDR1 is SGHDN and CDR2 is FVKESK. J was trimmed by 2 bases and V by 5 bases; bases with no gene match: 11. The CDR3 loop spans 17 amino acids. CDR3 DNA sequence: TGTGCCAGCAGCGGTGGGACAGGGGCGACCGTCAACTATGGCTACACCTTC. It codes for CASSGGTGATVNYGYTF.

V is TRBV2 and J is TRBJ1-5; possibly TRBD1 for D (5 bases). V was shortened by 3 bases and J by 0 bases, with 18 bases between the two germline ends. The CDR3 is 18 residues long. Germline V gene sequence: CDR1 SNHLY, CDR2 FYNNEI. The CDR3 is CASSDGRAKYYSNQPQHF. The CDR3 nucleotides read TGTGCCAGCAGTGATGGCAGGGCTAAATACTATAGCAATCAGCCCCAGCATTTT. Full variable domain (outside the CDR3, taken from reference TRBV2 and TRBJ1-5): EPEVTQTPSHQVTQMGQEVILRCVPISNHLYFYWYRQILGQKVEFLVSFYNNEISEKSEIFDDQFSVERPDGSNFTLKIRSTKLEDSAMYFCASSDGRAKYYSNQPQHFGDGTRLSIL.

CDR3 DNA: TGTGCCAGCAGCGTAGCCGACCGGGAAAGTGAAAAACTGTTTTTT. Translating it yields CASSVADRESEKLFF. The J gene is TRBJ1-4, the V gene TRBV9; no clear D. This CDR3 is built from 15 residues. Trimming removed 0 bases from V and 7 bases from J, with 13 bases in between. Germline V lookup: CDR1 SGDLS, CDR2 YYNGEE.

This clone was observed a single time. The chain recombines TRBV28 with TRBJ1-4; TRBD1 aligns across 7 bases. With V trimmed by 4 bases and J by 5 bases, 13 bases remained unmatched. The CDR3 totals 17 residues. Germline V CDR1 and CDR2: MDHEN, SYDVKM. The CDR3 here is CASSSINRGKFNEKLFF. In DNA form, the CDR3 reads TGTGCCAGCAGTTCAATAAACAGGGGCAAATTCAATGAAAAACTGTTTTTT.

The chain joins TRBV30 to TRBJ2-2, with 8 bases that match TRBD1. Trimming cost V 6 bases and J 2 bases; bases outside gene matches: 5. The CDR3 runs to 14 residues. CDR1 and CDR2 from the germline V gene are GTSNPN and SVGIG (reference sequence). Written as DNA, the CDR3 is TGTGCCTGCCTAGGACAGGGCAACACCGGGGAGCTGTTTTTT. Protein: CACLGQGNTGELFF.

The chain recombines TRBV19 with TRBJ2-1, with 15 bases identical to TRBD2. Germline CDR1 LNHDA, CDR2 SQIVND (reference sequence). This CDR3 has 16 residues. Trimming cost V 7 bases and J 8 bases; bases outside gene matches: 9. CDR3 DNA sequence: TGTGCCAGTAATTTGGGGGGACTAGCGGGAGGCGATGAGCAGTTCTTC. This codes for CASNLGGLAGGDEQFF.

This chain joins TRBV5-1 and TRBJ1-1; TRBD1 is a possible D gene (6 bases). The CDR3 totals 14 residues. With 3 bases removed from V and 1 base from J, the gap between germline ends came to 10 bases. Germline V gene data show CDR1 as SGHRS and CDR2 as YFSETQ. DNA of the CDR3: TGCGCCAGCAGCTCCGGACAGCCGAACACTGAAGCTTTCTTT. It is translated as CASSSGQPNTEAFF. The whole variable domain, filled in from reference TRBV5-1 and TRBJ1-1, reads KAGVTQTPRYLIKTRGQQVTLSCSPISGHRSVSWYQQTPGQGLQFLFEYFSETQRNKGNFPGRFSGRQFSNSRSEMNVSTLELGDSALYLCASSSGQPNTEAFFGQGTRLTVV.

V usage is TRBV28 and J usage is TRBJ2-7; D may be TRBD2 (5 bases). The V gene's germline CDR1 is MDHEN and CDR2 SYDVKM. This CDR3 is 15 amino acids long. The ends were cut back, 5 bases at V and 3 bases at J, with 17 bases in the middle. CDR3 DNA sequence: TGTGCCAGCAGTCCTCCCGTGGGCAGCGGCTACGAGCAGTACTTC. It encodes CASSPPVGSGYEQYF.

V usage is TRBV7-3 and J usage is TRBJ2-1, with 7 bases identical to TRBD2. Germline CDR1 reads SGHTA; CDR2 reads FQGTGA. With V trimmed by 5 bases and J by 6 bases, 4 bases remained unmatched. This CDR3 has 13 amino acids. For the CDR3, the DNA is TGTGCCAGCAGCGGGATAGCGGGCAATGAGCAGTTCTTC. This translates into CASSGIAGNEQFF.

The CDR3 is CASSLADMYTDTQYF. The CDR3 DNA reads as TGTGCCAGCAGCTTAGCCGACATGTACACAGATACGCAGTATTTT. The gene calls are TRBV7-8 and TRBJ2-3; no definite D call. The length of the CDR3 is 15 residues. Trimming left V 0 bases short and J 2 bases short, with 9 bases between. Per the germline V gene, CDR1 is SGHVS and CDR2 is FQNEAQ.

The chain combines TRBV29-1 with TRBJ2-7, with 10 bases fitting TRBD2. The length of the CDR3 is 15 residues. The V gene's germline CDR1 is SQVTM and CDR2 ANQGSEA. V gave up 4 bases and J gave up 0 bases; unmatched junction bases: 6. The CDR3 nucleotides are TGCAGCGTTGGGGTTAGCGGGAGGAGCTCCTACGAGCAGTACTTC. This translates into CSVGVSGRSSYEQYF.

For the CDR3, the DNA is TGTGCCAGTAGTGGTGGGCGGGCCACAGATACGCAGTATTTT. Its translation is CASSGGRATDTQYF. V and J are TRBV19 and TRBJ2-3, with a weak D call TRBD2 (5 bases). Germline V gene lookup returns CDR1 LNHDA and CDR2 SQIVND (reference sequence). The V end was cut by 5 bases, the J end by 2 bases, with 11 bases between. This CDR3 has 14 residues.

The gene calls are TRBV7-9 and TRBJ1-1; no firm D call. There are 12 residues in the CDR3. The V and J ends lost 5 bases and 1 base respectively, with 5 bases between them. Germline values: CDR1 SEHNR, CDR2 FQNEAQ (reference sequence). CDR3 sequence (DNA): TGTGCCAGCAGCGCGTGGAACACTGAAGCTTTCTTT. As protein: CASSAWNTEAFF.